Sequencing of this T cell receptor (beta chain) was carried out in a study of cytomegalovirus exposure and HLA in healthy donors (dated by TCRdb to the late 2010s). Looking at the study overall: An earlier analysis of some 550 of the donors reported 250 to 350 Gb of sequence data and roughly 110 million unique TCR beta sequences from 150 million to 200 million T cells. Roughly 300 gigabases of sequencing data and approximately 91 million unique TCR sequences made up an early release that covered fewer than 650 HLA-typed donors. Of the 300 to 450 genotyped donors, roughly 76% were placed in the genetic ancestry cluster associated with self-reported Caucasian donors. The study aimed to test whether signatures of past pathogen exposure could be identified by cataloging public T cell receptors. Using immunosequencing, the study profiled T cell repertoires from 666 subjects and related those repertoires to cytomegalovirus serostatus. Besides the first cohort of roughly 640 subjects, a separate validation cohort made up of roughly 120 different subjects was used. The study combined high-throughput TCR immunosequencing, statistical association of individual TCRs with disease status, and machine learning to predict cytomegalovirus infection status. A later analysis re-examined previously published TCR beta repertoires from just over 650 donors and added high-resolution HLA genotyping to investigate patterns of TCR occurrence. Rather than drawing on any new phenotypic data, the later analysis identified candidate immune exposures from TCR beta sequences and the way those sequences occurred across donors. An earlier analysis of more than 450 of the donors used high-throughput TCR beta sequencing to judge whether each TCR beta V gene segment behaved as functional or pseudogenic. Donor age, sex, ethnicity and CMV serostatus were compiled together with the repertoire data. Genome-wide SNP genotypes for about 55% of the roughly 670 donors were used in a later genetic analysis, which treated that subset as a discovery cohort. Every discovery cohort repertoire had been produced on one sequencing platform. Both class I and class II loci were covered by HLA typing, at four-digit resolution. The number of donors typed differed by locus, with roughly 620-640 for A, B, C, DRB1 and DQB1, roughly 550 for DQA1, over 600 for DPA1, and roughly 450 for DPB1. Five DR-DQ haplotypes were handled as single units for association and clustering, since linkage in the cohort was strong. Among 300 to 450 genotyped donors of the cohort, an average of 235,054 unique TCR beta nucleotide sequences were sequenced per donor, around 20% of them non-productive. Study-wide conclusions, independent of this receptor: A cluster of highly shared sequence variants was judged likely to be a technical artifact of the sequencing pipeline. A later genetic analysis associated a missense DCLRE1C variant with V-gene and J-gene trimming of TCR beta chains, and an independent cohort replicated the association. Strong co-occurrence of HLA alleles, especially DR and DQ, made assigning TCR associations to individual alleles difficult. The classifier was reported to diagnose cytomegalovirus status with high specificity and sensitivity in both the original and validation cohorts. A later analysis found that most CMV-associated TCR beta chains appeared HLA-restricted, with HLA associations seemingly driven largely by CMV exposure. A further reported finding was that TCR beta sequences accurately predicted the HLA-A and HLA-B alleles for most subjects in the first cohort. Because HLA typing was unavailable for some donors at each locus, only the typed subset was used in association tests. At a false discovery rate of 0.05, a later analysis linked roughly 17,000 TCR beta sequences to specific HLA alleles. The earlier analysis of a few hundred of the donors excluded some 15 rarely observed V segments, including chromosome 9 orphons, because counts were too low. In a later analysis, HLA-associated TCR beta chains were found to be more clonally expanded and to have lower generation probabilities than equally common non-associated chains. It was suggested by the authors that the approach could potentially be generalized to other disease states and immunological phenotypes. CMV serostatus was the only immune exposure information available for the cohort. According to a later analysis, parvovirus B19, influenza, CMV and Epstein-Barr virus appeared linked to several top co-occurrence clusters. According to a later analysis, TCR association rates differed among HLA loci, with DRB1 alleles showing the most associated TCRs and HLA-C alleles showing the fewest. This cohort had only TCR beta chains sequenced, and the lack of alpha or paired-chain data limited which features could be detected. The study listed 150 to 200 TCR beta chains as associated with cytomegalovirus. A later genetic analysis reported fewer N-insertions in productive TCRs among donors in an Asian-associated ancestry cluster than the roughly 650-donor mean. Presence/absence analyses assumed roughly uniform sequencing depth across donors, an assumption that may not hold. Most TCR sequences were seen in very few donors, while some public TCRs were found in many individuals. Some IMGT-functional V segments, including TRBV6-2 and TRBV6-3, could not be told apart with the 87-base-pair reads, so those segments were excluded. An earlier analysis of approximately 530 of the donors showed that most TCR beta V segments appeared in productive rearrangements either about 90% or about 30% of the time, which broadly matched IMGT annotations. In vitro tests confirmed that a few of the cytomegalovirus-associated TCR beta chains recognize cytomegalovirus antigens. Correlated functional status among segregating V segments might reflect linkage disequilibrium, but an unknown experimental factor could not be ruled out.

Libraries came from the immunoSEQ multiplex PCR assay. A mixture of 60 forward primers for TCR Vbeta segments and 13 reverse primers for TCR Jbeta segments was used in the multiplex PCR. The CDR3 region of rearranged TCR beta genes was amplified from genomic DNA by a multiplex PCR assay. The Illumina HiSeq System was used to sequence the amplified TCR beta libraries as 87-base-pair reads. On the authors' methods: Across the 500 to 750 repertoires, a later analysis counted some 80 million unique TCR beta chains, around 11 million of which were shared by at least two donors. Raw reads were error-corrected and collapsed into unique sequences by a nearest-neighbor algorithm in which closely related sequences were merged to remove PCR and sequencing errors. V, D and J gene segments were assigned by aligning CDR3 sequences to IMGT reference sequences. Each retained sequence needed at least a six-nucleotide match to both a V gene segment and a J gene segment. Rearrangements were classified as productive when the CDR3 lacked stop codons and remained in frame with V and J, and all other rearrangements were classified as non-productive. CDR3 was defined by IMGT convention, running from the second conserved V-encoded cysteine to the conserved J-encoded phenylalanine. Sequences without an unambiguous match to a single V gene segment were excluded from the earlier analysis of a few hundred of the donors. An earlier analysis of a few hundred of the donors classified V segments as functional when productive rearrangements were above 56.7% and as segregating when the standard deviation between donors was above 5%. A statistical classification framework was developed to diagnose cytomegalovirus status using the catalog of TCR beta chain sequences. In a later analysis, TCR nucleotide sequences were compared against IMGT/GENE-DB human TR gene sequences so that V and J genes could be assigned. The TCRdist pipeline was used in a later analysis to assign CDR3 sequences and most-parsimonious VDJ recombination scenarios. A later analysis defined each TCR beta chain by its CDR3 amino acid sequence plus V-gene family, and excluded reads lacking a unique V-gene family. A later analysis removed 592 highly shared, low-generation-probability nucleotide sequences to deal with suspected cross-contamination and a sequencing artifact. For each public chain, a later analysis derived a clonal expansion index from normalized ranks of inferred template counts within each repertoire. A later analysis computed generation probabilities with a VDJ recombination model fitted to out-of-frame rearrangements, and checked the results against IGoR. In a later analysis, hypergeometric tests were used to score TCR-TCR, TCR-HLA and TCR-CMV co-occurrence, with a repertoire-size bias correction applied to TCR pairs. A later analysis estimated false discovery rates by permuting HLA or CMV assignments 20 times. In a later analysis, co-occurring TCRs were grouped using DBSCAN, and TCRdist sequence similarity was added for clustering within HLA-allele-positive subsets. Co-occurrence clustering excluded repertoires with fewer than 30,000 or more than 120,000 public chains, plus five with anomalous nucleotide sharing. TCRdb retrieved this table from immuneACCESS and kept in-frame rearrangements only. Not all clones are present; in checked studies, unresolved V genes account for under half, and no reason is known for the remainder. V, J and clone size derive from that table, while D and trimming were established from the DNA sequence. Recorded for this sample are 52,000 or so clones; around three quarters of them occurred a single time. Approximately 1.3% of the sample comes from the top ten.

V loses 7 bases of germline sequence and J loses 2 bases, and the interval between the two ends is 17 bases. The CDR3 sequence holds 15 residues, the cysteine and phenylalanine included. Just CDR3 DNA is preserved here, 45 bases in frame from base 1. As encoded in the germline V gene, CDR1 is MNHNS while CDR2 is SASEGT. In total, roughly 670 healthy bone marrow donors made up the cohort. At the time of sampling, every cohort member was nominally healthy, though immune exposures that went unrecorded were likely present. The donor tested CMV seronegative and was one of the 352 seronegative cohort members. Every donor gave a peripheral blood sample, and the peripheral blood mononuclear cells from that sample were used for TCR beta sequencing. Genomic DNA extraction from the blood cell samples was performed with the Qiagen DNeasy Blood Extraction Kit. This clone came up a few times. The specificity of this receptor is unknown. Base qualities were left out, and no much larger clone turns up one base away.

What was sequenced was PBMCs. Recombination connected TRBV6-1 to TRBJ1-2, with TRBD1 as a weak D call on 6 bases. The clonotype was recovered from a female donor in good health and CMV-seronegative. The nucleotides are TGTGCCAGCACCTTAAGTGTAGGGGGAAACTATGGCTACACCTTC. This encodes CASTLSVGGNYGYTF.